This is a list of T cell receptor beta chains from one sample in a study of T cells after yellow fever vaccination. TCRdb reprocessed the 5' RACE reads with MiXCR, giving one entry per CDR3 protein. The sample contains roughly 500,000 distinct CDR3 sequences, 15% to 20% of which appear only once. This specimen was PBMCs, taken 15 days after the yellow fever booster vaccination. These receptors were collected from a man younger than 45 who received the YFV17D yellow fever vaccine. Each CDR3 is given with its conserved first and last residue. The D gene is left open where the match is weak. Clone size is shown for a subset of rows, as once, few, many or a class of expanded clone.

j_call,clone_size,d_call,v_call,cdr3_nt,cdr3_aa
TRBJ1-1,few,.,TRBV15,TGTGCCACCAGCAGAGACCGGGCTGGCCCTGAAGCTTTCTTT,CATSRDRAGPEAFF
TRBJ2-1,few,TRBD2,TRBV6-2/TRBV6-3,TGTGCCAGCAGTTACGCGACCCTTCGGGGGGTGCAGTTCTTC,CASSYATLRGVQFF
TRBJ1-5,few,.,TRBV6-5,TGTGCCAGCAGTTACTCGCAGGAGGGTCAGCCCCAGCATTTT,CASSYSQEGQPQHF
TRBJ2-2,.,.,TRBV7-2,TGTGCCAGCAGCCTCACTAGCAGCACCGGGGAGCTGTTTTTT,CASSLTSSTGELFF
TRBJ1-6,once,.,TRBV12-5,TGTGCTAGTGGTTTGGTACCTCACCGCTCCTATAATTCACCCCTCCACTTT,CASGLVPHRSYNSPLHF
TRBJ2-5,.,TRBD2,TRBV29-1,TGCAGCGTTGTCGGTGAGGTAGCGGGGCAAGAGACCCAGTACTTC,CSVVGEVAGQETQYF
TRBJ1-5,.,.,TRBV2,TGTGCCAGCAGTGATCCCCTAGGGTTCGGCAATCAGCCCCAGCATTTT,CASSDPLGFGNQPQHF
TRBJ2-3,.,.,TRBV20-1,TGCAGTGCCCCCCTCGCAGATACGCAGTATTTT,CSAPLADTQYF
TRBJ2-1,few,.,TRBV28,TGTGCCAGCAGTTTTCTATCCTACAATGAGCAGTTCTTC,CASSFLSYNEQFF
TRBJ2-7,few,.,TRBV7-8,TGTGCCAGCAGCTTAGCGCGGAGGGAGGGGGCCTACGAGCAGTACTTC,CASSLARREGAYEQYF